Sequencing of this T cell receptor beta chain was carried out in a study of OX40 agonist ivuxolimab in advanced cancers. Broader study findings: Antigen specificity remained undetermined for the expanded peripheral T cells.

A remark on this clone: What it recognizes is unknown.

Clones were read by immunoSEQ multiplex PCR, and TCRdb kept only the in-frame ones, dropping some. The table includes 65,000 to 80,000 clones, approximately 90% detected once. Material: CD4+ or CD8+ T cells sorted from blood, obtained in a trial of the OX40 agonist ivuxolimab. This receptor was taken from an adult with an advanced solid tumor such as melanoma, head and neck, liver or kidney cancer.

CDR3 sequence (DNA): TGTGCCAGCAGTTTCTCCACCGGGGGGACCTACGAGCAGTACTTC. Protein: CASSFSTGGTYEQYF. The chain uses TRBV27 and TRBJ2-7; 7 bases line up with TRBD2. Trimming took 3 bases from V and 2 from J; bases not matched to a gene: 7. This CDR3 region has 15 residues. The germline gives CDR1 MNHEY, CDR2 SMNVEV (reference sequence).